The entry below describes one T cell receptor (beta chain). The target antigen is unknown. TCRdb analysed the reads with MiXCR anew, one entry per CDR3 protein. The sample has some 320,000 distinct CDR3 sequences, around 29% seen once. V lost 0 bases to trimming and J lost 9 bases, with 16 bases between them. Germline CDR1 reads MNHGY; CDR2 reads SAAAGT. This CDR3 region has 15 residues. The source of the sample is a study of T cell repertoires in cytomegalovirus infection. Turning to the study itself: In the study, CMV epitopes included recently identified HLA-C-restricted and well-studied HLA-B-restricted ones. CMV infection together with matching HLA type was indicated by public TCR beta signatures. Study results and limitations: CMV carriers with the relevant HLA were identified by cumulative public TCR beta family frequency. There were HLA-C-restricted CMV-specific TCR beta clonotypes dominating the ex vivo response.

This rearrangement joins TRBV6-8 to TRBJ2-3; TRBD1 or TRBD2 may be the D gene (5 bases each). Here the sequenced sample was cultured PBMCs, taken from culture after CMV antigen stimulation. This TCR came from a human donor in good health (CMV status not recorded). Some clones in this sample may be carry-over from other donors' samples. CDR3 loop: CASSYSISGPGTQYF. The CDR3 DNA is TGTGCCAGCAGTTACTCGATATCGGGGCCGGGCACGCAGTATTTT.